Shown below are 2 T cell receptor beta chains from a single sample sequenced in a study of shared clonotypes between healthy human individuals. Some clones are missing from TCRdb's copy, which holds only in-frame ones; the method was immunoSEQ multiplex PCR. Of about 1.5 million clones listed, roughly 96% were seen once; the top ten hold 1.2%. The specimen sequenced was naive CD4+ T cells sorted from blood. Subset in this sample: CD45RA+ positively selected. These receptors came from a man aged 25-45 years in good health.

J is TRBJ2-1 and V is TRBV7-6, with 8 bases matching TRBD1. J gave up 7 bases and V 2 bases, and 19 bases lay outside the gene matches. The CDR3 runs to 19 residues. CDR1 is SGHVS and CDR2 is FNYEAQ in the germline V gene. CDR3 in amino acids: CASSLRGGRGPPRGNEQFF. CDR3 nucleotide sequence: TGTGCCAGCAGCTTACGGGGAGGCAGGGGGCCCCCACGAGGGAATGAGCAGTTCTTC.

As to this clone: Other DNA sequences in this sample translate to the same CDR3. This chain uses TRBV5-4 with TRBJ1-5; no clear D gene. The ends were cut back, 0 bases at V and 2 bases at J, with 6 bases in the middle. Germline CDR1 and CDR2: SGHNT and YYREEE (reference sequence). The CDR3 spans 14 residues. The CDR3 bases are TGTGCCAGCAGCTTGGCGGGCGGCAATCAGCCCCAGCATTTT. Protein: CASSLAGGNQPQHF.